The 6 T cell receptor beta chains given below trace back to one sample, sequenced in a study of CD8+CD57+ T cells in acquired aplastic anemia. It was genomic DNA that served as the template for profiling TCR beta VDJ and CDR3. Via MiXCR, TCRdb re-called the reads, giving one row per CDR3 protein. The sample has 180,000 or so distinct CDR3 sequences, roughly 50% seen once. Patients selected for sequencing had displayed CD8+CD57+ cell expansion by flow cytometry. Material for sequencing was sorted CD4+, CD8+, or CD8+CD57+ T cells (not recorded which) from PBMCs. These receptors all stem from a human donor with aplastic anemia.

This clonotype occurred many times. V gene TRBV5-1 combines with J gene TRBJ2-3; D perhaps matches TRBD1 (6 bases). Between the trimmed V and J ends, which lost 4 bases and 5 bases, there was a span of 17 bases. The CDR3 spans 15 residues. Per the germline V gene, CDR1 is SGHRS and CDR2 is YFSETQ. DNA of the CDR3: TGCGCCAGCAGCCTCACAGGGACCGGTCAAGATACGCAGTATTTT. This encodes CASSLTGTGQDTQYF.

This clonotype was detected only a few times. The chain is built from TRBV3-1 and TRBJ2-3; D is unresolved. This CDR3 contains 13 residues. Germline CDR1 and CDR2: LGHDT and YNNKEL (reference sequence). V lost 1 base and J lost 3, with 5 bases in between. The CDR3 is CASSQVETDTQYF. The CDR3 nucleotides read TGTGCCAGCAGCCAAGTAGAGACAGATACGCAGTATTTT.

The genes are TRBV7-8 and TRBJ2-3; D is unclear. The germline gives CDR1 SGHVS, CDR2 FQNEAQ. Trimming removed 1 base from V and 0 bases from J, with 5 bases in between. The CDR3 consists of 14 residues. CDR3 in amino acids: CASSLVSSTDTQYF. The CDR3 nucleotides are TGTGCCAGCAGCTTAGTTAGCAGCACAGATACGCAGTATTTT. The variable domain in full, with the rest retrieved from reference TRBV7-8 and TRBJ2-3, is GAGVSQSPRYKVAKRGQDVALRCDPISGHVSLFWYQQALGQGPEFLTYFQNEAQLDKSGLPSDRFFAERPEGSVSTLKIQRTQQEDSAVYLCASSLVSSTDTQYFGPGTRLTVL.

Ten or more counts support this clonotype. The chain recombines TRBV5-1 with TRBJ2-3; 7 bases line up with TRBD1. The CDR3 covers 16 residues. Per the germline V gene, CDR1 is SGHRS and CDR2 is YFSETQ. Trimming took 0 bases from V and 1 from J; bases not matched to a gene: 5. In DNA, the CDR3 is TGCGCCAGCAGCTTGGTCCCCGGGACAGGCACAGATACGCAGTATTTT. Translated: CASSLVPGTGTDTQYF.

The chain employs TRBV10-3 and TRBJ2-3; the match to TRBD2 covers 8 bases. The CDR3 has 15 residues. Trimming at V came to 6 bases and at J to 0 bases, leaving 5 bases not matched to a gene. Germline CDR1 is ENHRY and CDR2 is SYGVKD. CDR3 region: CAIRRTSPSTDTQYF. The DNA of the CDR3 is TGTGCCATCAGGAGGACTAGCCCAAGCACAGATACGCAGTATTTT.

This chain joins TRBV10-3 and TRBJ2-1, with 12 positions matching TRBD2. The germline gives CDR1 ENHRY, CDR2 SYGVKD. The J segment lost 3 bases and the V segment lost 6 bases, leaving 9 bases of the junction unmatched. The CDR3 spans 17 residues. CDR3 loop: CAISGDTSGRNYNEQFF. The DNA of the CDR3 is TGTGCCATCAGCGGAGACACTAGCGGGAGGAACTACAATGAGCAGTTCTTC.